This TCR beta chain was observed in a study of molecular identifiers for immune sequencing clone quantification. This clonotype was counted at least ten times. Bulk TCR libraries were made with methods that had been previously described and with listed TCR primers. MiXCR, run by TCRdb on the PCR reads, gives a single entry per CDR3 protein. The data show 65,000 or so distinct CDR3 sequences, roughly 20% seen once. The CDR3 length is 14 residues. V lost 8 bases and J 5 bases, leaving 18 bases between the germline ends. CDR1 MDHEN and CDR2 SYDVKM come from the germline V gene. This TCR was recovered from a human donor in good health. Some libraries in this study had Jurkat cell RNA spiked in. The chain joins TRBV28 to TRBJ1-2, with D maybe TRBD1 (5 bases). Sequencing was carried out using naive CD8+ T cells from blood, with Jurkat cell RNA spiked in. Subset meaning: FACS-sorted CD8+CD4-CCR7+CD45RA+ naive T cells. In nucleotides, the CDR3 is TGTGCCAGCGAGGGACGGCAACTATGGTATGGCTACACCTTC. It encodes CASEGRQLWYGYTF.